Described below is a single T cell receptor beta chain sequence and its context. Only in-frame clones appear in the TCRdb table, and some are missing; sequencing was by immunoSEQ multiplex PCR. This table holds 140,000 or so clones, about four fifths found once. The data belong to a study of blood T cell repertoires in COVID-19. The sample taken for sequencing was PBMCs or T cells enriched from blood (not recorded which). The receptor was derived from a woman in her forties or fifties with acute COVID-19.

Written as DNA, the CDR3 is TGTGCCAGCCGACAGGGTCGCACTGAAGCTTTCTTT. It yields the protein CASRQGRTEAFF. The chain links TRBV27 to TRBJ1-1; 7 bases are a match to TRBD1. The ends lost 8 bases at V and 4 bases at J; junction bases unmatched: 4. The CDR3 runs to 12 residues. Germline lookup yields CDR1 MNHEY and CDR2 SMNVEV (reference sequence).